The 4 T cell receptor beta chains below were found in one sample sequenced in a study of blood T cell repertoires in COVID-19 (dated by TCRdb to 2018 to 2020). Libraries were made using the immunoSEQ multiplex PCR assay. Entries here come from immuneACCESS through TCRdb and include only in-frame sequences with V and J called. Some clones fail to appear in such tables; in the studies checked, an unresolved V gene covers under half of the shortfall, and the cause of the remainder is unknown. The sample has more than 65,000 clones on record, approximately 80% of them singletons. Jointly, the top ten make up 6.9% of the sample. Input material: peripheral blood. These receptors were taken from a man aged 25 to 40 with COVID-19, enrolled during active disease.

The J gene is TRBJ1-1, the V gene TRBV23-1, with D perhaps TRBD1 (6 bases). TRBV23-1 has ORF status, its function being uncertain. Deletions cut 6 bases from V and 0 bases from J, with 14 bases between. The CDR3 extends over 15 amino acids. CDR3 DNA: TGCGCCAGCAGCAAAGACAGGCTCTTGAACACTGAAGCTTTCTTT. This codes for CASSKDRLLNTEAFF.

The rearrangement joins TRBV4-1 to TRBJ2-1, with D perhaps TRBD2 (6 bases). This CDR3 comprises 18 residues. The germline gives CDR1 MGHRA, CDR2 YSYEKL. The germline V and J ends were trimmed by 0 bases and 1 base, with 16 bases remaining between them. In nucleotides, the CDR3 is TGCGCCAGCAGCCAAGATCGGCAAGGGGACTCTTCCTACAATGAGCAGTTCTTC. It codes for CASSQDRQGDSSYNEQFF.

The V call is TRBV7-3, the J call TRBJ2-3; 11 nucleotides agree with TRBD2. This CDR3 is 18 amino acids long. J gave up 1 base and V 2 bases, and 8 bases lay outside the gene matches. Germline assignment: CDR1 SGHTA and CDR2 FQGTGA. The CDR3 nucleotides read TGTGCCAGCAGCTTATCCGGGACTAGCGGTTACGGCACAGATACGCAGTATTTT. As protein: CASSLSGTSGYGTDTQYF.

J is TRBJ2-5 and V is TRBV9, with D hard to call. The CDR3 has 13 residues. Germline values: CDR1 SGDLS, CDR2 YYNGEE. The ends were cut back, 2 bases at V and 2 bases at J, with 7 bases in the middle. CDR3: CASSVSDQETQYF. The CDR3 DNA follows: TGTGCCAGCAGCGTCTCAGATCAAGAGACCCAGTACTTC.